This is a list of T cell receptor beta chains from one sample in a study of OX40 agonist ivuxolimab in advanced cancers. Sequencing was performed with immunoSEQ multiplex PCR; in TCRdb, only in-frame clones are kept and a portion is missing. The sample includes tens of thousands of clones, roughly 77% of them seen just once. Sequenced material: CD4+ or CD8+ T cells sorted from blood, taken in a trial of the OX40 agonist ivuxolimab. The receptors were sampled from an adult with an advanced solid tumor such as melanoma, head and neck, liver or kidney cancer. Both conserved end residues are part of each CDR3. Each record gives: D gene, J gene, clone size, V gene, CDR3 protein, CDR3 DNA. D genes are given only for firm matches. The size of a clone is reported for some rows only, either as once, few or many, or as a class for expanded clones.

D: TRBD2; J: TRBJ2-3; size: NA; V: TRBV7-9; CDR3: CASSYPAGDSTDTQYF; DNA: TGTGCCAGCAGCTACCCAGCGGGGGATAGCACAGATACGCAGTATTTT
D: NA; J: TRBJ1-2; size: NA; V: TRBV15; CDR3: CATSRGAVLNYGYTF; DNA: TGTGCCACCAGCAGAGGGGCAGTCCTAAACTATGGCTACACCTTC
D: NA; J: TRBJ2-7; size: medium-sized; V: TRBV6-5; CDR3: CASSTPGAEQYF; DNA: TGTGCCAGCAGTACCCCAGGGGCAGAGCAGTACTTC
D: TRBD2; J: TRBJ2-5; size: NA; V: TRBV5-8; CDR3: CASSPGGGQETQYF; DNA: TGTGCCAGCAGCCCTGGGGGGGGCCAAGAGACCCAGTACTTC
D: TRBD2; J: TRBJ2-5; size: NA; V: TRBV28; CDR3: CASRIGLAGRQETQYF; DNA: TGTGCCAGCAGAATAGGACTAGCGGGTCGACAAGAGACCCAGTACTTC
D: TRBD1; J: TRBJ2-7; size: NA; V: TRBV7-9; CDR3: CASSFLGTGPGEQYF; DNA: TGTGCCAGCAGCTTCTTAGGGACAGGGCCGGGCGAGCAGTACTTC
D: TRBD1; J: TRBJ2-3; size: once; V: TRBV7-8; CDR3: CASSLQGARFTDTQYF; DNA: TGTGCCAGCAGCTTGCAGGGGGCGCGGTTCACAGATACGCAGTATTTT
D: TRBD1; J: TRBJ2-7; size: NA; V: TRBV18; CDR3: CASSPAGGVEQYF; DNA: TGTGCCAGCTCACCGGCAGGGGGCGTAGAGCAGTACTTC
D: TRBD1; J: TRBJ1-6; size: NA; V: TRBV6-5; CDR3: CASSSNRGPNSPLHF; DNA: TGTGCCAGCAGCTCAAACAGGGGGCCAAATTCACCCCTCCACTTT
D: TRBD1; J: TRBJ1-6; size: NA; V: TRBV4-1; CDR3: CASSQPGQGARGNSPLHF; DNA: TGCGCCAGCAGCCAACCGGGACAGGGGGCGCGGGGTAATTCACCCCTCCACTTT
D: NA; J: TRBJ2-2; size: NA; V: TRBV2; CDR3: CASRGGTSNTGELFF; DNA: TGTGCCAGCAGGGGAGGGACATCGAACACCGGGGAGCTGTTTTTT
D: TRBD2; J: TRBJ2-3; size: NA; V: TRBV2; CDR3: CASSGVAGGPDTQYF; DNA: TGTGCCAGCAGTGGGGTAGCGGGGGGGCCAGATACGCAGTATTTT
D: NA; J: TRBJ1-5; size: NA; V: TRBV7-2; CDR3: CASSLNRGPQHF; DNA: TGTGCCAGCAGCTTAAACCGAGGCCCCCAGCATTTT
D: TRBD1; J: TRBJ2-7; size: NA; V: TRBV11-3; CDR3: CASSLGDRDYEQYF; DNA: TGTGCCAGCAGCTTAGGGGACAGGGACTACGAGCAGTACTTC
D: NA; J: TRBJ2-2; size: NA; V: TRBV5-1; CDR3: CASSFRQRSNTGELFF; DNA: TGCGCCAGCAGCTTCCGACAGCGCTCGAACACCGGGGAGCTGTTTTTT
D: NA; J: TRBJ2-1; size: NA; V: TRBV4-2; CDR3: CASSQGDGVEQFF; DNA: TGTGCCAGCAGCCAGGGAGATGGGGTTGAGCAGTTCTTC
D: NA; J: TRBJ2-6; size: few; V: TRBV27; CDR3: CASSLTVFGSGANVLTF; DNA: TGTGCCAGCAGTTTAACAGTTTTTGGGTCTGGGGCCAACGTCCTGACTTTC
D: NA; J: TRBJ2-3; size: NA; V: TRBV7-2; CDR3: CASSLAMGSTDTQYF; DNA: TGTGCCAGCAGCTTAGCGATGGGGAGCACAGATACGCAGTATTTT
D: TRBD2; J: TRBJ2-1; size: NA; V: TRBV5-1; CDR3: CASSFGLAGGSYNEQFF; DNA: TGCGCCAGCAGCTTCGGACTAGCGGGGGGGTCCTACAATGAGCAGTTCTTC
D: NA; J: TRBJ2-5; size: NA; V: TRBV18; CDR3: CASSQSGANYETQYF; DNA: TGTGCCAGCTCACAATCCGGGGCCAACTATGAGACCCAGTACTTC
D: TRBD1; J: TRBJ1-1; size: NA; V: TRBV28; CDR3: CASSFDRGAFF; DNA: TGTGCCAGCAGTTTTGACAGGGGAGCTTTCTTT
D: NA; J: TRBJ1-2; size: few; V: TRBV6-1; CDR3: CATTLWGRWDYGYTF; DNA: TGTGCCACCACCCTTTGGGGGAGGTGGGACTATGGCTACACCTTC
D: NA; J: TRBJ2-5; size: NA; V: TRBV11-1; CDR3: CASSPLGGAEKTQYF; DNA: TGTGCCAGCAGCCCATTGGGGGGGGCTGAGAAGACCCAGTACTTC
D: TRBD2; J: TRBJ2-5; size: NA; V: TRBV7-3; CDR3: CASSAGLAQETQYF; DNA: TGTGCCAGCAGCGCTGGACTAGCCCAAGAGACCCAGTACTTC
D: NA; J: TRBJ2-2; size: NA; V: TRBV4-1; CDR3: CASSQEGGPGFAGELFF; DNA: TGCGCCAGCAGCCAAGAAGGGGGGCCCGGGTTTGCCGGGGAGCTGTTTTTT
D: NA; J: TRBJ2-7; size: once; V: TRBV2; CDR3: CASSDGSGFYEQYF; DNA: TGTGCCAGCAGTGATGGTTCAGGCTTCTACGAGCAGTACTTC
D: TRBD1; J: TRBJ2-2; size: NA; V: TRBV6-5; CDR3: CASTRTGTTGELFF; DNA: TGTGCCAGCACTAGGACAGGGACCACCGGGGAGCTGTTTTTT
D: NA; J: TRBJ1-2; size: NA; V: TRBV25-1; CDR3: CASSEDYGYTF; DNA: TGTGCCAGCAGTGAGGATTATGGCTACACCTTC
D: TRBD1; J: TRBJ1-1; size: once; V: TRBV4-1; CDR3: CASSRRTGGNTEAFF; DNA: TGCGCCAGCAGCCGGAGGACAGGAGGAAACACTGAAGCTTTCTTT
D: TRBD1; J: TRBJ1-4; size: NA; V: TRBV19; CDR3: CASSGQANEKLFF; DNA: TGTGCCAGTAGTGGACAGGCTAATGAAAAACTGTTTTTT
D: NA; J: TRBJ2-2; size: NA; V: TRBV29-1; CDR3: CSVSGGTGELFF; DNA: TGCAGCGTTTCAGGGGGGACCGGGGAGCTGTTTTTT
D: TRBD1; J: TRBJ2-5; size: NA; V: TRBV7-6; CDR3: CASSRGQGAYETQYF; DNA: TGTGCCAGCAGCCGCGGACAGGGGGCTTATGAGACCCAGTACTTC
D: NA; J: TRBJ1-1; size: NA; V: TRBV5-1; CDR3: CASSLAAGVGMNTEAFF; DNA: TGCGCCAGCAGCTTGGCCGCGGGTGTGGGGATGAACACTGAAGCTTTCTTT
D: TRBD2; J: TRBJ2-2; size: NA; V: TRBV10-3; CDR3: CAISAGWSSGGAGELFF; DNA: TGTGCCATCAGTGCGGGCTGGAGTAGCGGGGGTGCCGGGGAGCTGTTTTTT
D: TRBD1; J: TRBJ1-2; size: NA; V: TRBV18; CDR3: CASSPAGTEGGYTF; DNA: TGTGCCAGCTCACCGGCCGGGACAGAAGGAGGCTACACCTTC
D: NA; J: TRBJ2-1; size: NA; V: TRBV5-6; CDR3: CASSPGDSPTYNEQFF; DNA: TGTGCCAGCAGCCCGGGGGACAGCCCGACCTACAATGAGCAGTTCTTC
D: NA; J: TRBJ2-1; size: NA; V: TRBV19; CDR3: CASSTGTLPYEQFF; DNA: TGTGCCAGTAGTACAGGGACCCTTCCGTACGAGCAGTTCTTC
D: NA; J: TRBJ2-7; size: few; V: TRBV6-6; CDR3: CASSYGRDRSPEQYF; DNA: TGTGCCAGCAGTTACGGGAGAGACAGAAGTCCCGAGCAGTACTTC
D: TRBD1; J: TRBJ1-1; size: once; V: TRBV12-5; CDR3: CASGLGQGGFEAFF; DNA: TGTGCTAGTGGTTTGGGACAGGGGGGTTTCGAGGCTTTCTTT
D: TRBD1; J: TRBJ1-4; size: once; V: TRBV19; CDR3: CATTKQGQDEKLFF; DNA: TGTGCCACAACCAAACAGGGACAGGATGAAAAACTGTTTTTT
D: NA; J: TRBJ1-4; size: NA; V: TRBV9; CDR3: CASSVSPGLNEKLFF; DNA: TGTGCCAGCAGCGTCAGTCCCGGACTTAATGAAAAACTGTTTTTT
D: NA; J: TRBJ1-1; size: NA; V: TRBV28; CDR3: CASSFGSRGAFF; DNA: TGTGCCAGCAGTTTTGGGTCTAGAGGGGCTTTCTTT
D: TRBD1; J: TRBJ1-2; size: NA; V: TRBV28; CDR3: CASRQQGAYDGYTF; DNA: TGTGCCAGCAGGCAACAGGGGGCTTATGATGGCTACACCTTC
D: NA; J: TRBJ2-5; size: NA; V: TRBV27; CDR3: CASSLFDFGIGQLAGTNQETQYF; DNA: TGTGCCAGCAGCTTATTCGATTTTGGGATAGGACAACTCGCCGGGACGAATCAAGAGACCCAGTACTTC
D: NA; J: TRBJ2-1; size: few; V: TRBV2; CDR3: CASSEFIGIPNEQFF; DNA: TGTGCCAGCAGTGAATTTATCGGGATCCCCAATGAGCAGTTCTTC
D: TRBD1; J: TRBJ2-7; size: few; V: TRBV5-1; CDR3: CASSLGTGLYEQYF; DNA: TGCGCCAGCAGCTTAGGGACAGGGCTCTACGAGCAGTACTTC
D: TRBD1; J: TRBJ2-7; size: NA; V: TRBV19; CDR3: CASSIEGQGYYEQYF; DNA: TGTGCCAGTAGTATAGAGGGACAGGGGTACTACGAGCAGTACTTC
D: TRBD1; J: TRBJ2-3; size: NA; V: TRBV2; CDR3: CASTDRATDTQYF; DNA: TGTGCCAGCACGGACAGGGCCACAGATACGCAGTATTTT
D: NA; J: TRBJ1-5; size: NA; V: TRBV6-1; CDR3: CASSEGQARVPQHF; DNA: TGTGCCAGCAGTGAAGGGCAGGCGAGGGTGCCCCAGCATTTT